Listed below are T cell receptor beta chains from one sample, sequenced in a study of identifying expanded T cells in peripheral blood. Profiling relied on immunoSEQ multiplex PCR, and the TCRdb table lists in-frame clones only, not all of them. The table has over 90,000 clones, roughly 90% seen once; the top ten hold approximately 5%. The sequenced material came from blood. These receptors were collected from a person aged 18-69 years in good health. CDR3s include the opening cysteine and the closing phenylalanine or tryptophan. The D gene is left open where the match is weak. Not every row has a clone size; where given, it reads once, few, many or a size class.

DNA | CDR3 | J | D | size | V
TGTGCCAGCAGTCCCGGATTTGGAGCTTTCTTT | CASSPGFGAFF | TRBJ1-1 | . | . | TRBV2
TGCGCCAGCCAGGGAGGGACCGGGGCCAACGTCCTGACTTTC | CASQGGTGANVLTF | TRBJ2-6 | TRBD2 | once | TRBV5-1
TGTGCCTGGGCCTTCCGCCCGGGACAGGGGGACTATGGCTACACCTTC | CAWAFRPGQGDYGYTF | TRBJ1-2 | TRBD1 | . | TRBV30
TGTGCCAGCAGGCCCCTGAGCTCCTACAATGAGCAGTTCTTC | CASRPLSSYNEQFF | TRBJ2-1 | . | . | TRBV6-5
TGTGCCAGCAGTGAAGTGACAGGGGGAATTGATGGCTACACCTTC | CASSEVTGGIDGYTF | TRBJ1-2 | TRBD1 | . | TRBV6-1
TGCGCCAGCAGCCAAGATGGGGTTCCGGGCACGGCCTATGGCTACACCTTC | CASSQDGVPGTAYGYTF | TRBJ1-2 | . | . | TRBV4-1
TGTGCCAGCAGGCCCCAATCCGCCTGGGACACCATATATTTT | CASRPQSAWDTIYF | TRBJ1-3 | . | . | TRBV6-6
TGCGCCAGCAGCCAAGAAGCAATACGCAATCAGCCCCAGCATTTT | CASSQEAIRNQPQHF | TRBJ1-5 | . | . | TRBV4-1
TGTGCCAGCTCCCCGGCGGGGACAGGGGTTGGCAATCAGCCCCAGCATTTT | CASSPAGTGVGNQPQHF | TRBJ1-5 | TRBD1 | . | TRBV2
TGTGCCAGCAGTTACTCCGAATATAATTCACCCCTCCACTTT | CASSYSEYNSPLHF | TRBJ1-6 | . | . | TRBV6-5
TGTGCCAGCAGCCCCTGGGGGCAGGGTCAGAACTATGGCTACACCTTC | CASSPWGQGQNYGYTF | TRBJ1-2 | . | . | TRBV11-2
TGTGCCAGCAGCTTACGGGGACAGGGGGCCTATAATTCACCCCTCCACTTT | CASSLRGQGAYNSPLHF | TRBJ1-6 | TRBD1 | few | TRBV7-8